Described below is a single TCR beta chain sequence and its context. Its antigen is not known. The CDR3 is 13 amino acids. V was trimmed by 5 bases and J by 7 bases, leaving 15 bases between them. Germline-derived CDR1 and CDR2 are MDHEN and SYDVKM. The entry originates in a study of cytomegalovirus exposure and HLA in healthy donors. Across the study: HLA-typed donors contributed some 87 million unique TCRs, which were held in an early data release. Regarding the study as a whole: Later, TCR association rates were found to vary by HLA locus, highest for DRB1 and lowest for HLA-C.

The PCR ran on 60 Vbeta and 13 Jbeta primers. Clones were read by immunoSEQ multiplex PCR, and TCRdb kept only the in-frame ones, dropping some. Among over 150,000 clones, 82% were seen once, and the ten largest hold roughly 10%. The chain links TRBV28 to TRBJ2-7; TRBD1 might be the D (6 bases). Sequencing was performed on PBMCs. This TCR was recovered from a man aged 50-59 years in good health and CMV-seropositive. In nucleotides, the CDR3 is TGTGCCAGCAGTATCAGGGGTTTGTGGGAGCAGTACTTC. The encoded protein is CASSIRGLWEQYF.